The 7 T cell receptor beta chains below all came from one sample that was sequenced in a study of blood T cell repertoires in COVID-19. Profiling relied on immunoSEQ multiplex PCR, and the TCRdb table lists in-frame clones only, not all of them. The profile shows more than 300,000 clones, 70% to 90% of them singletons. Specimen: PBMCs or T cells enriched from blood (not recorded which). The source of these receptors is a woman younger than 30 who had recovered from COVID-19.

This chain uses TRBV28 with TRBJ1-5; no definite D call. The CDR3 is 13 amino acids. Germline assignment: CDR1 MDHEN and CDR2 SYDVKM. The ends were cut back, 5 bases at V and 0 bases at J, with 5 bases in the middle. The CDR3 region is CASSRDSNQPQHF. CDR3 nucleotides: TGTGCCAGCAGTCGGGATAGCAATCAGCCCCAGCATTTT.

The chain links TRBV11-2 to TRBJ2-7; TRBD1 agrees at 8 bases. The V gene end was trimmed by 5 bases and the J gene end by 5 bases; junction bases not matched to a gene: 11. Germline-derived CDR1 and CDR2 are SGHAT and FQNNGV. CDR3 length: 15 amino acids. The CDR3 DNA follows: TGTGCCAGCAGCCCTCTATGGACAGGGAACCACGAGCAGTACTTC. This gives the protein CASSPLWTGNHEQYF.

The CDR3 DNA reads TGCGCCAGCAGCTTGTCCGCCTCAGGCGTTGGGGGCTACACCTTC. It specifies CASSLSASGVGGYTF. The chain joins TRBV5-1 to TRBJ1-2, with D hard to call. Trimming stripped 1 base from V and 8 bases from J, with 18 bases between. This CDR3 comprises 15 residues. Per germline, CDR1 SGHRS and CDR2 YFSETQ.

This sequence joins TRBV7-9 and TRBJ1-6; D gene uncertain. V was trimmed by 3 bases and J by 5 bases, leaving 14 bases between them. CDR1 and CDR2 from the germline V gene are SEHNR and FQNEAQ (reference sequence). The CDR3 is 16 amino acids. CDR3 region: CASSFLSGANNSPLHF. CDR3 DNA sequence: TGTGCCAGCAGCTTCTTATCGGGTGCCAATAATTCACCCCTCCACTTT.

This chain uses TRBV7-9 with TRBJ2-5; D might be TRBD1 (6 bases). The CDR3 loop spans 14 amino acids. The ends were cut back, 5 bases at V and 2 bases at J, with 12 bases in the middle. CDR1 and CDR2 (germline): SEHNR, FQNEAQ (reference sequence). The CDR3 DNA reads TGTGCCAGCAGCCCCCAGGGGTTACAAGAGACCCAGTACTTC. It specifies CASSPQGLQETQYF.

This chain links TRBV13 with TRBJ2-7; D might be TRBD1 (5 bases). Trimming pared 1 base from V and 6 bases from J, leaving 13 bases between. CDR1 and CDR2 (germline): PRHDT, FYEKMQ (reference sequence). The CDR3 has 14 amino acids. CDR3 sequence (DNA): TGTGCCAGCAGCTTAGTGGGCAGGGTAAGCGAGCAGTACTTC. Its protein is CASSLVGRVSEQYF. Full variable domain (remainder filled in from reference TRBV13 and TRBJ2-7): AAGVIQSPRHLIKEKRETATLKCYPIPRHDTVYWYQQGPGQDPQFLISFYEKMQSDKGSIPDRFSAQQFSDYHSELNMSSLELGDSALYFCASSLVGRVSEQYFGPGTRLTVT.

This chain joins TRBV19 and TRBJ1-2, with D possibly being TRBD1 (5 bases). The CDR3 has 17 residues. Per the germline V gene, CDR1 is LNHDA and CDR2 is SQIVND (reference sequence). V was trimmed by 5 bases and J by 4 bases, leaving 23 bases between them. The DNA of the CDR3 is TGTGCCAGTAGTGCCCGGGACTCCTACCTCCAAAGCTATGGCTACACCTTC. The encoded protein is CASSARDSYLQSYGYTF.